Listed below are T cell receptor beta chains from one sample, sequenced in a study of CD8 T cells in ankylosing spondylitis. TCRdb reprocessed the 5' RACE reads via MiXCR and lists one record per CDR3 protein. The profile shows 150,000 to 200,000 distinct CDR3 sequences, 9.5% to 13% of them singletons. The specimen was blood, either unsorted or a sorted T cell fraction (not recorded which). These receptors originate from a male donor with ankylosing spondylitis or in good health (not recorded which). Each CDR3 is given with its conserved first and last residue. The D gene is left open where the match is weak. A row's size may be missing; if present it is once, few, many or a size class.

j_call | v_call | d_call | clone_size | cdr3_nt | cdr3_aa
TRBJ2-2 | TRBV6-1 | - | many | TGTGCCAGCAGTGAACGGGGGAATCCGAACACCGGGGAGCTGTTTTTT | CASSERGNPNTGELFF
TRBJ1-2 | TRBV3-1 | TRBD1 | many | TGTGCCAGCAGCCAAGTTCAGGGGGCAAGGGGCTACACCTTC | CASSQVQGARGYTF
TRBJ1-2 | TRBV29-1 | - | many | TGCAGCGTTGTGGGGCCCGACAATAACTATGGCTACACCTTC | CSVVGPDNNYGYTF
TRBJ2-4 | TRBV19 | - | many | TGTGCCAGTAGTATAGCGGGGACCCGAAAAAACATTCAGTACTTC | CASSIAGTRKNIQYF
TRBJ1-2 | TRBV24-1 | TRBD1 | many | TGTGCCACCAGTGATAGACAGGGTAATGGCTACACCTTC | CATSDRQGNGYTF
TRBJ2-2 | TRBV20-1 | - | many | TGCAGTGTTTTGAATCCGGCAGGAGTCACCGGGGAGCTGTTTTTT | CSVLNPAGVTGELFF
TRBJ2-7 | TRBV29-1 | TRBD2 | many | TGCAGCGTTGGGGGACTATCGTACGAGCAGTACTTC | CSVGGLSYEQYF
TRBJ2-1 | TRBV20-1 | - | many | TGCAGTGCTAGGAAAGACGGGTACAATGAGCAGTTCTTC | CSARKDGYNEQFF
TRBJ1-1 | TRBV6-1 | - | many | TGTGCCAGCCTTGGGACGTATGAAGCTTTCTTT | CASLGTYEAFF
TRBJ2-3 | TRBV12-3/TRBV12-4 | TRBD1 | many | TGTGCCAGCAGTCCAAGACAGGGGGCAGATACGCAGTATTTT | CASSPRQGADTQYF
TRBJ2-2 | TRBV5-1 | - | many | TGCGCCAGCAGCTCAACTTACACCGGGGAGCTGTTTTTT | CASSSTYTGELFF
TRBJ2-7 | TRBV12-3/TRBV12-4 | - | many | TGTGCCAGCAGGGACGACCAGGGGCGCTACGAGCAGTACTTC | CASRDDQGRYEQYF
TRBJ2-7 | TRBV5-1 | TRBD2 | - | TGCGCCAGCAGCTTGTATGGGACTAGCGAACACGAGCAGTACTTC | CASSLYGTSEHEQYF
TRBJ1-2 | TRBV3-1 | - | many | TGTGCCAGCAGCCAAGTCTCCCATGGCTACACCTTC | CASSQVSHGYTF
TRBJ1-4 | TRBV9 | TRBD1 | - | TGTGCCAGCAGCGCACAGGGGGCCGAGGGAAAACTGTTTTTT | CASSAQGAEGKLFF
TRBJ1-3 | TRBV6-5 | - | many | TGTGCCAGCAGTTACTCGCGGGACACGAGCTCTGGAAACACCATATATTTT | CASSYSRDTSSGNTIYF
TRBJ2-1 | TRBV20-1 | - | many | TGCAGTGCTAGTCTGGGTGTTCGCTCCTACAATGAGCAGTTCTTC | CSASLGVRSYNEQFF
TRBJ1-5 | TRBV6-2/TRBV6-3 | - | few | TGTGCCAGCAGGCTACGGGGCGGGACTCAGCCCCAGCATTTT | CASRLRGGTQPQHF
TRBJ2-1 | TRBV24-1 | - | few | TGTGCCACCAGTGATGCGGGACGTTCCTACAATGAGCAGTTCTTC | CATSDAGRSYNEQFF
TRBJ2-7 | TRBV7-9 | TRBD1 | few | TGTGCCAGCAGCGAACAGGGGCCTAATATCACACGGGACGAGCAGTACTTC | CASSEQGPNITRDEQYF
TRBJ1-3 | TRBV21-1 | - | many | TGTCCACCTAACGGGGGAAACACCATATATTTT | CPPNGGNTIYF
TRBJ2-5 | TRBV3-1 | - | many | TGTGCCAGCAGCTACCTTCAAGAGACCCAGTACTTC | CASSYLQETQYF
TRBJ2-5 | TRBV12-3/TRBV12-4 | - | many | TGTGCCAGCACCAAAACGGGGGCAGAGACCCAGTACTTC | CASTKTGAETQYF
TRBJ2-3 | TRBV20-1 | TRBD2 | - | TGCAGTGCACGGACTAGCGGGAGACCAGATACGCAGTATTTT | CSARTSGRPDTQYF